The 15 T cell receptor beta chains reported below all come from one sample, sequenced in a study of blood T cell repertoires in COVID-19. Data came from immunoSEQ multiplex PCR; TCRdb stores just in-frame clones and leaves some out. The data contain some 270,000 clones, 75% to 90% of them singletons. Sequenced input: PBMCs or T cells enriched from blood (not recorded which). These receptors came from a woman in her twenties or thirties who had recovered from COVID-19.

The chain has TRBV9 and TRBJ1-2; D possibly corresponds to TRBD1 (6 bases). Germline CDR1 is SGDLS and CDR2 is YYNGEE. Trimming pared 0 bases from V and 6 bases from J, leaving 18 bases between. CDR3 length equals 16 residues. CDR3 coding DNA: TGTGCCAGCAGCGTAGGGAACAGGGATGCTTACGATGGCTACACCTTC. It translates to CASSVGNRDAYDGYTF.

The chain carries TRBV5-4 and TRBJ1-1, with D possibly TRBD1 on 6 matching bases. Trimming removed 0 bases at V and 14 bases at J, with 17 bases between. The CDR3 has 13 residues. CDR1 and CDR2 (germline): SGHNT, YYREEE (reference sequence). CDR3 sequence (DNA): TGTGCCAGCAGCTTGGATCCCGGGACACTCGGGTTCTTT. Amino acid sequence: CASSLDPGTLGFF.

The J gene is TRBJ1-1, the V gene TRBV28; the D gene is possibly TRBD1 (6 bases). In germline, CDR1 is MDHEN, CDR2 SYDVKM. Trimming stripped 7 bases from V and 2 bases from J, with 17 bases between. This CDR3 contains 15 residues. As DNA, the CDR3 is TGTGCCAGCACTGAGGGGGGGGGCCGAAACACTGAAGCTTTCTTT. Amino acid sequence: CASTEGGGRNTEAFF.

This chain joins TRBV4-2 and TRBJ2-7, with a weak D call TRBD1 (5 bases). Trimming shortened V by 4 bases and J by 3 bases, and 13 bases separated the two germline ends. The CDR3 has 14 residues. Looked up from germline, CDR1 is LGHNA and CDR2 is YNFKEQ. The DNA of the CDR3 is TGTGCCAGCAGCCGAGGCAGACAGAACTACGAGCAGTACTTC. This codes for CASSRGRQNYEQYF.

This clone was seen just once. The chain combines TRBV18 with TRBJ1-1; the D is unclear. Germline assignment: CDR1 KGHSH and CDR2 LQKENI. The CDR3 runs to 13 residues. The V gene lost 3 bases and the J gene lost 4 bases, with 9 bases spanning the gap. CDR3 DNA: TGTGCCAGCTCACCTGTCAAGAGCACTGAAGCTTTCTTT. It translates to CASSPVKSTEAFF.

The chain is built from TRBV13 and TRBJ1-1; D may be TRBD1 (5 bases). The length of the CDR3 is 13 residues. Germline V CDR1 and CDR2: PRHDT, FYEKMQ (reference sequence). V lost 2 bases, J lost 4 bases, and 8 bases lay in between. For the CDR3, the DNA is TGTGCCAGCAGCTTACAGGGTCGCACTGAAGCTTTCTTT. Protein sequence: CASSLQGRTEAFF.

CDR3 protein: CASSLPGQGNSPLHF. CDR3 in DNA: TGTGCCAGTAGCCTACCGGGACAGGGTAATTCACCCCTCCACTTT. V is TRBV19 and J is TRBJ1-6, with TRBD1 matching 9 bases. Trimming removed 6 bases from V and 6 bases from J; junction bases left unmatched: 6. There are 15 residues in the CDR3. The germline V gene encodes CDR1 LNHDA and CDR2 SQIVND (reference sequence).

The chain uses TRBV6-2 or TRBV6-3 and TRBJ1-6, with 9 bases aligning to TRBD1. Germline lookup yields CDR1 MNHEY and CDR2 SVGEGT. The CDR3 has 15 residues. After removal of 2 bases from V and 10 bases from J, the junction contained 6 bases not matched to a gene. The CDR3 DNA follows: TGTGCCAGCAGTTACAACACAGGGGGCGCATCACCCCTCCACTTT. It codes for CASSYNTGGASPLHF.

The rearrangement links TRBV6-4 to TRBJ2-1; no clear D gene. CDR3 length equals 15 residues. Germline V lookup: CDR1 MRHNA, CDR2 SNTAGT. V lost 3 bases, J lost 0 bases, and 9 bases lay in between. CDR3 sequence: CASSEIAGSYNEQFF. The CDR3 nucleotides are TGTGCCAGCAGTGAGATTGCAGGCTCCTACAATGAGCAGTTCTTC.

V is TRBV5-6 and J is TRBJ2-2; TRBD1 aligns across 9 bases. The CDR3 spans 16 residues. Looked up from germline, CDR1 is SGHDT and CDR2 is YYEEEE. After removal of 2 bases from V and 6 bases from J, the junction contained 8 bases not matched to a gene. The CDR3 bases are TGTGCCAGCAGCTTCTGGCCGGGACAGGGTCCCGGGGAGCTGTTTTTT. Protein sequence: CASSFWPGQGPGELFF.

This chain uses TRBV6-5 with TRBJ2-4; tentatively, D is TRBD1 (5 bases). The CDR3 has 14 amino acids. Trimming shortened V by 9 bases and J by 0 bases, and 12 bases separated the two germline ends. Germline-derived CDR1 and CDR2 are MNHEY and SVGAGI. CDR3 DNA sequence: TGTGCCAGTAGACAGCACCTAGCCAAAAACATTCAGTACTTC. Translated: CASRQHLAKNIQYF.

The rearrangement uses TRBV28 and TRBJ2-5; possible D gene TRBD2, 6 bases. The V gene's germline CDR1 is MDHEN and CDR2 SYDVKM. This CDR3 comprises 13 residues. Between the trimmed V and J ends, which lost 6 bases and 2 bases, there was a span of 10 bases. The CDR3 nucleotides read TGTGCCAGCAGGGGGGACTCTCAAGAGACCCAGTACTTC. The encoded protein is CASRGDSQETQYF.

The V call is TRBV12-3 or TRBV12-4, the J call TRBJ1-2, with a weak D call TRBD1 (6 bases). The CDR3 has 13 residues. V shed 2 bases and J shed 3 bases, with 7 bases lying between them. The CDR3 nucleotides are TGTGCCAGCAGTTTACCAGGGGACTATGGCTACACCTTC. Translating gives CASSLPGDYGYTF.

This clone was picked up many times. The rearrangement uses TRBV7-6 and TRBJ2-7; D ambiguous. Germline CDR1 reads SGHVS; CDR2 reads FNYEAQ. The germline V and J ends were trimmed by 1 base and 4 bases, with 14 bases remaining between them. The length of the CDR3 is 15 residues. The CDR3 region is CASSLEPPPVYEQYF. The CDR3 DNA reads TGTGCCAGCAGCTTAGAGCCCCCCCCGGTGTACGAGCAGTACTTC. Using reference TRBV7-6 and TRBJ2-7 for the parts outside the CDR3, the full variable domain is GAGVSQSPRYKVTKRGQDVALRCDPISGHVSLYWYRQALGQGPEFLTYFNYEAQQDKSGLPNDRFSAERPEGSISTLTIQRTEQRDSAMYRCASSLEPPPVYEQYFGPGTRLTVT.

The chain joins TRBV28 to TRBJ1-2; tentative D call: TRBD1 (5 bases). V was trimmed by 8 bases and J by 8 bases, leaving 21 bases between them. The CDR3 runs 14 residues. Germline loops: CDR1 MDHEN, CDR2 SYDVKM. CDR3 amino acids: CASLSRGATGGYTF. DNA for the CDR3: TGTGCCAGCCTTAGCCGCGGGGCCACGGGGGGCTACACCTTC.